One sample yielded the 20 T cell receptor beta chains listed below, sequenced in a study of blood T cell repertoires in COVID-19. Assay used: immunoSEQ multiplex PCR; TCRdb lists only in-frame clones, some missing. The repertoire holds some 250,000 clones, with under 90% as singletons. Input material: PBMCs or T cells enriched from blood (not recorded which). These receptors originate from a man between 18 and 35 years old who had recovered from COVID-19.

On this clone itself: Other DNA sequences in this specimen translate into the identical CDR3. The rearrangement uses TRBV30 and TRBJ1-1; 7 positions agree with TRBD1. Unmatched junction bases numbered 2, after V lost 0 bases and J lost 1 base. The CDR3 spans 14 residues. The germline gives CDR1 GTSNPN, CDR2 SVGIG (reference sequence). The CDR3 protein is CAWSVGTANTEAFF. CDR3 coding DNA: TGTGCCTGGAGTGTCGGGACAGCGAACACTGAAGCTTTCTTT.

The V call is TRBV6-5, the J call TRBJ1-1; 7 nucleotides agree with TRBD1. Trimming at V came to 4 bases and at J to 5 bases, leaving 7 bases not matched to a gene. The CDR3 runs to 14 residues. Germline CDR1 and CDR2: MNHEY and SVGAGI. CDR3 residues: CASSFTRDSTEAFF. CDR3 DNA sequence: TGTGCCAGCAGTTTTACCCGGGACAGTACTGAAGCTTTCTTT.

This chain links TRBV5-4 with TRBJ2-1, with a tentative D call TRBD1 (6 bases). Trimming shortened V by 3 bases and J by 0 bases, and 13 bases separated the two germline ends. This CDR3 is built from 16 residues. From germline, CDR1 is SGHNT and CDR2 YYREEE (reference sequence). CDR3 in amino acids: CASSSGRGSSYNEQFF. The CDR3 DNA reads TGTGCCAGCAGCTCCGGTAGGGGGAGCTCCTACAATGAGCAGTTCTTC.

The chain uses TRBV12-5 and TRBJ2-4; 10 positions match TRBD1. The V gene's germline CDR1 is LGHNT and CDR2 FRNRAP. The CDR3 runs 20 residues. The junction had 12 bases not matched to a gene; V was cut back by 1 base and J by 0 bases. The CDR3: CASGLARGTGDSLAKNIQYF. Written as DNA, the CDR3 is TGTGCTAGTGGTTTGGCAAGAGGGACAGGGGATAGCCTAGCCAAAAACATTCAGTACTTC.

The gene calls are TRBV19 and TRBJ2-1; 12 nucleotides match TRBD2. The CDR3 is made up of 14 amino acids. Germline V gene lookup returns CDR1 LNHDA and CDR2 SQIVND (reference sequence). The trim removed 4 bases at V and 8 bases at J, leaving 3 bases unmatched. The CDR3 here is CASSTSGGVDEQFF. CDR3 nucleotides: TGTGCCAGTAGTACTAGCGGGGGGGTAGATGAGCAGTTCTTC. The complete variable domain, with remaining parts taken from reference TRBV19 and TRBJ2-1, reads DGGITQSPKYLFRKEGQNVTLSCEQNLNHDAMYWYRQDPGQGLRLIYYSQIVNDFQKGDIAEGYSVSREKKESFPLTVTSAQKNPTAFYLCASSTSGGVDEQFFGPGTRLTVL.

This clone was detected only a few times. V gene TRBV5-1 combines with J gene TRBJ2-3, with no clear D. This CDR3 has 14 residues. The V and J ends lost 0 bases and 2 bases respectively, with 7 bases between them. Germline-derived CDR1 and CDR2 are SGHRS and YFSETQ. The CDR3: CASSLAEATDTQYF. In DNA form, the CDR3 reads TGCGCCAGCAGCTTGGCCGAAGCCACAGATACGCAGTATTTT.

The chain joins TRBV11-2 to TRBJ1-2, with D uncertain. The CDR3 is 14 residues long. The V gene's germline CDR1 is SGHAT and CDR2 FQNNGV. V was shortened by 4 bases and J by 8 bases, with 17 bases between the two germline ends. The CDR3 bases are TGTGCCAGCAGCTCCTGGGAGCTACCAGAGGGCTACACCTTC. As protein: CASSSWELPEGYTF.

The rearrangement links TRBV4-1 to TRBJ2-5, with D perhaps TRBD2 (6 bases). CDR3 length: 18 amino acids. Germline lookup yields CDR1 MGHRA and CDR2 YSYEKL. Trimming left V 0 bases short and J 2 bases short, with 19 bases between. Here the CDR3 reads CASSQEGPGLPAQETQYF. The CDR3 nucleotides read TGCGCCAGCAGCCAAGAAGGGCCGGGACTTCCCGCACAAGAGACCCAGTACTTC.

The chain combines TRBV10-2 with TRBJ2-5, with a possible D match to TRBD2 (6 bases). Trimming cost V 4 bases and J 7 bases, with 13 bases left between them. The CDR3 runs to 13 residues. The germline CDR1 and CDR2 sequences are WSHSY and SAAADI. Written as DNA, the CDR3 is TGCGCCAGCAGTGGGACTACAGCGGGGACCCAGTACTTC. Amino acids: CASSGTTAGTQYF.

The rearrangement uses TRBV10-3 and TRBJ2-3, with D maybe TRBD1 (5 bases). V was trimmed by 11 bases and J by 4 bases, leaving 13 bases between them. Germline CDR1 reads ENHRY; CDR2 reads SYGVKD. The CDR3 sequence is 12 residues long. In nucleotides, the CDR3 is TGTGCCGCGTCCAGACAGTCAGATACGCAGTATTTT. This translates into CAASRQSDTQYF.

The V call is TRBV7-9, the J call TRBJ1-2; D is undetermined. V dropped 4 bases and J dropped 5 bases, with 17 bases sitting between them. CDR3 size: 15 residues. Germline V gives CDR1 SEHNR, CDR2 FQNEAQ (reference sequence). CDR3 sequence: CASSSRSPGGYGYTF. The DNA for the CDR3 is TGTGCCAGCAGCTCCCGGAGCCCGGGTGGGTATGGCTACACCTTC.

This clone was observed a handful of times. This chain uses TRBV4-1 with TRBJ2-5; D ambiguous. The CDR3 is 13 amino acids. Trimming left V 0 bases short and J 5 bases short, with 7 bases between. CDR1 is MGHRA, CDR2 YSYEKL, per germline. CDR3 in DNA: TGCGCCAGCAGCCAAGAGTATTTCGAGACCCAGTACTTC. It codes for CASSQEYFETQYF.

The chain joins TRBV12-3 or TRBV12-4 to TRBJ2-7; the D gene is possibly TRBD2 (5 bases). CDR3 length equals 13 residues. Trimming removed 4 bases from V and 3 bases from J, with 10 bases in between. CDR3 sequence (DNA): TGTGCCAGCAGTTCCCTCGCGGGCTACGAGCAGTACTTC. This gives the protein CASSSLAGYEQYF.

V gene TRBV6-4 combines with J gene TRBJ1-1; 7 nucleotides agree with TRBD1. The CDR3 totals 13 residues. Germline CDR1 and CDR2: MRHNA and SNTAGT. J gave up 6 bases and V 5 bases, and 6 bases lay outside the gene matches. CDR3: CASSYRQGAEAFF. Written as DNA, the CDR3 is TGTGCCAGCAGTTACAGACAGGGCGCTGAAGCTTTCTTT.

The V gene is TRBV5-1, the J gene TRBJ1-1; perhaps TRBD1 as D (6 bases). Deletions cut 0 bases from V and 10 bases from J, with 13 bases between. Germline assignment: CDR1 SGHRS and CDR2 YFSETQ. This CDR3 comprises 13 residues. The CDR3 loop reads CASSLEGVLSAFF. The CDR3 nucleotides read TGCGCCAGCAGCTTGGAGGGGGTTTTATCAGCTTTCTTT.

This clone was observed a handful of times. The chain recombines TRBV10-2 with TRBJ1-1, with TRBD1 as a possible D gene (6 bases). Per the germline V gene, CDR1 is WSHSY and CDR2 is SAAADI. The V end lost 6 bases, the J end lost 4 bases, and 18 bases lay between the germline ends. This CDR3 has 15 residues. CDR3 loop: CASSEQQGWLTEAFF. The DNA of the CDR3 is TGCGCCAGCAGCGAACAACAGGGATGGCTCACTGAAGCTTTCTTT.

The CDR3 coding sequence is TGTGCCAGCAGAGGGGCTCTCACCCTCACAGATACGCAGTATTTT. It encodes CASRGALTLTDTQYF. V is TRBV2 and J is TRBJ2-3, with TRBD1 as a possible D gene (5 bases). The CDR3 extends over 15 amino acids. Trimming shortened V by 6 bases and J by 2 bases, and 15 bases separated the two germline ends. The germline gives CDR1 SNHLY, CDR2 FYNNEI.

The chain carries TRBV5-4 and TRBJ2-3; the match to TRBD2 covers 11 bases. Unmatched junction bases numbered 4, after V lost 4 bases and J lost 6 bases. This CDR3 contains 14 residues. Germline values: CDR1 SGHNT, CDR2 YYREEE (reference sequence). The CDR3 DNA is TGTGCCAGCAGCCTTTGGACTAGCGGGGATACGCAGTATTTT. It specifies CASSLWTSGDTQYF.

This chain uses TRBV5-1 with TRBJ2-7; 10 bases are a match to TRBD1. Germline trimming cut 3 bases from V and 0 bases from J; bases unmatched to any gene: 3. The CDR3 totals 15 residues. The V gene's germline CDR1 is SGHRS and CDR2 YFSETQ. The CDR3 DNA sequence: TGCGCCAGCAGCTACGGGACAGGGGTCTCCTACGAGCAGTACTTC. This translates into CASSYGTGVSYEQYF.

In this sample, this clone turned up a few times. The chain carries TRBV2 and TRBJ2-1; D remains unclear. Germline loops: CDR1 SNHLY, CDR2 FYNNEI. V lost 1 base and J 9 bases, leaving 10 bases between the germline ends. This CDR3 region has 13 residues. The CDR3 DNA reads TGTGCCAGCAGTGAAGGCTTGTCAGGTGAGCAGTTCTTC. It is translated as CASSEGLSGEQFF.